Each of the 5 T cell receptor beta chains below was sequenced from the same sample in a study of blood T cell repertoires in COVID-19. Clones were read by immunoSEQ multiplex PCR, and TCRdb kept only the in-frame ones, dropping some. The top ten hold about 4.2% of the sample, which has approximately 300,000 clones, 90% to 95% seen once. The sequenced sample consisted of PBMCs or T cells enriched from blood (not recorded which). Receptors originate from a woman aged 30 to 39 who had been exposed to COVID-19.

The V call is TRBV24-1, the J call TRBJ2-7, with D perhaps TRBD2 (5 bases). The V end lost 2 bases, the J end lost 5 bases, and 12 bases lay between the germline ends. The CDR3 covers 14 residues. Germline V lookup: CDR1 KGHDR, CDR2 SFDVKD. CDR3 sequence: CATSDYELVNEQYF. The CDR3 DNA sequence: TGTGCCACCAGTGATTACGAACTAGTAAACGAGCAGTACTTC.

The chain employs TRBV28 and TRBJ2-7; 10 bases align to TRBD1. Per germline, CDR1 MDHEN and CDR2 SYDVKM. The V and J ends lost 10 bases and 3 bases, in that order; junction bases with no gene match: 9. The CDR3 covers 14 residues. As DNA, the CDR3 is TGTGCCACAGTACGGAGGACAGGGGGCTACGAGCAGTACTTC. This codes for CATVRRTGGYEQYF.

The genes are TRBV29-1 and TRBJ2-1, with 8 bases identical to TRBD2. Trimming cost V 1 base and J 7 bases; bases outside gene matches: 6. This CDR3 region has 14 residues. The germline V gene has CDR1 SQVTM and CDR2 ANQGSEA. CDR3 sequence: CSVEGGGRANEQFF. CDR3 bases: TGCAGCGTTGAAGGCGGGGGGCGGGCAAATGAGCAGTTCTTC.

This CDR3 reads CASSLAGGLTGELFF. CDR3 DNA sequence: TGTGCCAGCAGTTTGGCGGGGGGGCTCACCGGGGAGCTGTTTTTT. The chain links TRBV27 to TRBJ2-2, with 9 bases aligning to TRBD2. This CDR3 is built from 15 residues. V gave up 3 bases and J gave up 4 bases; unmatched junction bases: 3. CDR1 is MNHEY, CDR2 SMNVEV, per germline (reference sequence).

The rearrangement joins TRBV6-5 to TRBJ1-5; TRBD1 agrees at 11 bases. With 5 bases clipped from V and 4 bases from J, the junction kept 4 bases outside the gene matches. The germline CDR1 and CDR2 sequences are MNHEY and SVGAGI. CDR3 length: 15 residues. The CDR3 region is CASSLGTGGNQPQHF. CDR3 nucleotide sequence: TGTGCCAGCAGTCTAGGGACAGGGGGGAATCAGCCCCAGCATTTT.